The present entry profiles one TCR beta chain with its context. Its antigen is unidentified. Genomic DNA, serving as template, underwent TCR beta VDJ and CDR3 profiling. Via MiXCR, TCRdb re-called the reads, giving one row per CDR3 protein. Of 200,000 or so distinct CDR3 sequences in the sample, 64% are singletons; the top ten hold around 45%. This entry belongs to a study of CD8+CD57+ T cells in acquired aplastic anemia. Study overall: Isolated CD4+ and CD8+ cells, once sorted, yielded DNA averaging roughly 3.4 ug. Study-wide points: There were twenty-nine CD8+ CDR3 sequences that occurred in both patients and controls. Patients showed no significant difference from controls in CD8+ Simpson's diversity.

CDR3 length equals 14 residues. From germline, CDR1 is SGDLS and CDR2 YYNGEE. Trimming cost V 0 bases and J 8 bases, with 12 bases left between them. Sequenced material: sorted CD4+, CD8+, or CD8+CD57+ T cells (not recorded which) from PBMCs. The rearrangement joins TRBV9 to TRBJ1-3, with D possibly TRBD1 on 6 matching bases. The clonotype was recovered from a human donor with severe aplastic anemia or a healthy control (not recorded which). The CDR3: CASSVAKGGDTIYF. The CDR3 region has the DNA TGTGCCAGCAGCGTAGCTAAGGGGGGGGACACCATATATTTT. The entire variable domain, with the rest obtained from reference TRBV9 and TRBJ1-3, is as follows: DSGVTQTPKHLITATGQRVTLRCSPRSGDLSVYWYQQSLDQGLQFLIQYYNGEERAKGNILERFSAQQFPDLHSELNLSSLELGDSALYFCASSVAKGGDTIYFGEGSWLTVV.